This T cell receptor beta chain was sequenced during a study of blood T cell repertoires in COVID-19. Study overall: Italy, Spain and the United States were the sources of the convalescent and acute COVID-19 samples. From T cells, B-cell-depleted T cells, or PBMCs came the material, which was cDNA or gDNA.

Source study methods: The authors estimated nucleated cell counts from reference gene primer amplification. Produced via immunoSEQ multiplex PCR; TCRdb's table is partial and in-frame only. The D gene and trimming were derived from the DNA, and the V and J assignments and clone size from that table. The table lists some 94,000 clones, roughly 84% of them singletons. The CDR3 is 13 residues long. The V gene lost 3 bases and the J gene lost 5 bases, with 9 bases spanning the gap. CDR1 is KGHSH, CDR2 LQKENI, per germline. The clonotype comes from a man aged 65-85 years with active or convalescent COVID-19. The sample comprised peripheral blood. The chain employs TRBV18 and TRBJ2-3, with no clear D. The CDR3 DNA is TGTGCCAGCTCACCTGCCAGCGAAGATACGCAGTATTTT. This gives the protein CASSPASEDTQYF.